Sequencing of this T cell receptor (beta chain) was carried out in a study of OX40 agonist ivuxolimab in advanced cancers. For the study at large: Partial response was recorded in three patients: one hepatocellular carcinoma and two cutaneous melanoma cases. The study's findings and limits: CD8+ T cells averaged more expanded clones than CD4+.

Of note for this clone: The target antigen is unknown.

The data were produced by immunoSEQ multiplex PCR, yet TCRdb's version contains in-frame clones alone and is incomplete. The sample holds about 80,000 clones, approximately 90% seen once. Germline CDR1 reads LNHDA; CDR2 reads SQIVND (reference sequence). The ends were cut back, 8 bases at V and 0 bases at J, with 9 bases in the middle. The CDR3 has 13 amino acids. The origin of this receptor is an adult with an advanced solid tumor such as melanoma, head and neck, liver or kidney cancer. This chain uses TRBV19 with TRBJ2-3; no clear D gene. The specimen was CD4+ or CD8+ T cells sorted from blood, collected in a trial of the OX40 agonist ivuxolimab. The CDR3 protein is CASGRPSTDTQYF. The CDR3 coding sequence is TGTGCCAGTGGACGGCCTAGCACAGATACGCAGTATTTT.